A selection of T cell receptor beta chains follows, all from one sample in a study of blood T cell repertoires in COVID-19. Profiling relied on immunoSEQ multiplex PCR, and the TCRdb table lists in-frame clones only, not all of them. The repertoire consists of 150,000 or so clones, with 85% occurring once and the leading ten covering under 4%. The sequenced material came from peripheral blood. The receptors originated from a human donor with acute or convalescent COVID-19. The donor label of this sample is uncertain. Both conserved end residues are trimmed from each CDR3. The D gene is left open where the match is weak. Clone size is given for some rows only: seen once, a few or many times, or a class if the clone is expanded.

abundance: -; d_gene: -; v_gene: TRBV18; CDR3aa: ASSAQTGNTEAF
abundance: -; d_gene: -; v_gene: TRBV2; CDR3aa: ASSDQGSGSF
abundance: -; d_gene: TRBD1; v_gene: TRBV10-2; CDR3aa: ATDSSRGLGTEAF
abundance: -; d_gene: TRBD2; v_gene: TRBV28; CDR3aa: ASSSGGASGGVRDTQY
abundance: -; d_gene: -; v_gene: TRBV5-1; CDR3aa: ASSLAGVENTIY
abundance: -; d_gene: TRBD1; v_gene: TRBV7-7; CDR3aa: ASSKRQGDEQF
abundance: -; d_gene: TRBD1; v_gene: TRBV29-1; CDR3aa: SAGQGGNTEAF
abundance: -; d_gene: -; v_gene: TRBV6-5; CDR3aa: ASSPGGGYYGYT
abundance: once; d_gene: TRBD1; v_gene: TRBV11-2; CDR3aa: AGSSGTVYNSPLH
abundance: -; d_gene: TRBD1; v_gene: TRBV5-6; CDR3aa: ASSSTGVRGYT
abundance: -; d_gene: -; v_gene: TRBV19; CDR3aa: ASSIGSSNPVSPLH
abundance: -; d_gene: -; v_gene: TRBV5-1; CDR3aa: ASSFMDSMGTEAF
abundance: -; d_gene: -; v_gene: TRBV2; CDR3aa: ASFRVYNSPLH
abundance: -; d_gene: TRBD1; v_gene: TRBV14; CDR3aa: ASSQERLGDREAEAF
abundance: few; d_gene: -; v_gene: TRBV6-1; CDR3aa: ASSELGVTGEKLF
abundance: -; d_gene: TRBD1; v_gene: TRBV6-5; CDR3aa: ASSFLDREASPLH
abundance: -; d_gene: -; v_gene: TRBV5-1; CDR3aa: ASSPQGGNTEAF
abundance: few; d_gene: -; v_gene: TRBV2; CDR3aa: ASSDTRNTEAF
abundance: -; d_gene: TRBD2; v_gene: TRBV4-1; CDR3aa: ASSLGSGGRTDTQY
abundance: -; d_gene: -; v_gene: TRBV7-6; CDR3aa: ASSLAGEANGELF
abundance: -; d_gene: -; v_gene: TRBV2; CDR3aa: ASSKSTGSIFDGYT
abundance: once; d_gene: -; v_gene: TRBV18; CDR3aa: ASSPAGTGNTIY
abundance: -; d_gene: -; v_gene: TRBV11-3; CDR3aa: ASREGGGPDTQY
abundance: -; d_gene: TRBD1; v_gene: TRBV24-1; CDR3aa: ATSDHRFGQGWDGYT
abundance: -; d_gene: -; v_gene: TRBV19; CDR3aa: ASSIVSGNNEETQY
abundance: -; d_gene: TRBD1; v_gene: TRBV19; CDR3aa: ASRTGLRPQH
abundance: once; d_gene: -; v_gene: TRBV6-5; CDR3aa: ASSSKGDNNQPQH
abundance: -; d_gene: -; v_gene: TRBV7-2; CDR3aa: ASSLESAGLSYEQY
abundance: -; d_gene: TRBD1; v_gene: TRBV7-9; CDR3aa: ASSLPGQGNPYEQY
abundance: -; d_gene: -; v_gene: TRBV5-4; CDR3aa: ASSLRSQGNSPLH
abundance: -; d_gene: TRBD1; v_gene: TRBV18; CDR3aa: ASSPLVRDRGHYEQY
abundance: -; d_gene: -; v_gene: TRBV6-2/TRBV6-3; CDR3aa: ASSYPEPGQLNTEAF
abundance: many; d_gene: -; v_gene: TRBV6-4; CDR3aa: ASSPDSGLNSPLH